The 25 T cell receptor beta chains below were found in one sample sequenced in a study of response to subunit inactivated influenza vaccine. In TCRdb, the RT-PCR reads were re-called with MiXCR into one record per CDR3 protein. The sample contains 500,000 or so distinct CDR3 sequences, approximately 15% of which appear only once. The sequenced sample was CD4+ T cells sorted from PBMCs, obtained roughly 24 months after vaccination. These receptor sequences come from a man in his fifties or sixties who received an inactivated influenza vaccine.

In its sample, this clonotype was seen a few times. The chain couples TRBV6-2 or TRBV6-3 to TRBJ2-5; D is perhaps TRBD1 or TRBD2 (5 bases each). Trimming removed 5 bases from V and 5 bases from J, with 15 bases in between. This CDR3 has 14 amino acids. Germline lookup yields CDR1 MNHEY and CDR2 SVGEGT. CDR3 sequence reads: CASSTHGAGETQYF. As DNA, the CDR3 is TGTGCCAGCAGTACACACGGGGCCGGGGAGACCCAGTACTTC.

This rearrangement joins TRBV19 to TRBJ1-4; no firm D call. There are 13 residues in the CDR3. V gave up 8 bases and J gave up 10 bases, with 17 bases separating them. Germline CDR1 is LNHDA and CDR2 is SQIVND (reference sequence). DNA for the CDR3: TGTGCCAGTGCGGCGGACGGTCGAAGAAAACTGTTTTTT. Translating it yields CASAADGRRKLFF.

In this sample, this clonotype turned up a few times. The chain recombines TRBV5-1 with TRBJ2-7; 7 bases line up with TRBD2. J was trimmed by 1 base and V by 5 bases; bases with no gene match: 9. Looked up from germline, CDR1 is SGHRS and CDR2 is YFSETQ. This CDR3 contains 15 residues. CDR3 residues: CASRESGDPSYEQYF. The CDR3 nucleotides are TGCGCCAGCAGAGAAAGCGGGGACCCGTCCTACGAGCAGTACTTC.

This clonotype was seen more than once but under ten times. This chain uses TRBV19 with TRBJ1-5; 11 bases match TRBD1. With 6 bases clipped from V and 2 bases from J, the junction kept 3 bases outside the gene matches. CDR3 length: 15 residues. CDR1 is LNHDA, CDR2 SQIVND, per germline (reference sequence). CDR3 sequence (DNA): TGTGCCAGTAGGGACAGGGGGCTTCGCAATCAGCCCCAGCATTTT. Protein: CASRDRGLRNQPQHF.

This clonotype has a handful of counts. The chain uses TRBV7-3 and TRBJ2-2; D not certain. The length of the CDR3 is 15 residues. Looked up from germline, CDR1 is SGHTA and CDR2 is FQGTGA. The V end lost 5 bases, the J end lost 2 bases, and 12 bases lay between the germline ends. The CDR3 DNA is TGTGCCAGCAGCCCCACGAGCAGAAACACCGGGGAGCTGTTTTTT. This gives the protein CASSPTSRNTGELFF.

The rearrangement links TRBV7-2 to TRBJ2-2, with D perhaps matching TRBD1 (6 bases). Per the germline V gene, CDR1 is SGHTA and CDR2 is FQGNSA. The CDR3 length is 13 residues. Between the trimmed V and J ends, which lost 8 bases and 8 bases, there was a span of 15 bases. The CDR3 loop reads CASGHRDKGELFF. The CDR3 DNA sequence: TGTGCCAGCGGCCACAGGGATAAGGGGGAGCTGTTTTTT.

The CDR3: CASSFTSRTDTQYF. Here the CDR3 DNA reads TGTGCCAGCAGTTTTACCTCCCGCACAGATACGCAGTATTTT. The V gene is TRBV6-5, the J gene TRBJ2-3; no reliable D call. The CDR3 covers 14 residues. Trimming left V 4 bases short and J 1 base short, with 9 bases between. Germline CDR1 and CDR2: MNHEY and SVGAGI.

This rearrangement joins TRBV29-1 to TRBJ1-1; D remains ambiguous. There are 10 residues in the CDR3. Trimming shortened V by 4 bases and J by 10 bases, and 10 bases separated the two germline ends. CDR1 and CDR2 from the germline V gene are SQVTM and ANQGSEA. The CDR3 here is CSVAGTGAFF. In DNA, the CDR3 is TGCAGCGTTGCGGGCACGGGAGCTTTCTTT.

This clonotype occurred a few times. This chain connects TRBV7-2 to TRBJ2-7; 7 nucleotides align to TRBD1. The V segment lost 5 bases and the J segment 2 bases; nucleotides outside the gene matches: 3. CDR3 length equals 13 residues. CDR1 and CDR2 (germline): SGHTA, FQGNSA. CDR3 sequence (DNA): TGTGCCAGCAGCCGGGACAGCACCTACGAGCAGTACTTC. As protein: CASSRDSTYEQYF.

The chain recombines TRBV20-1 with TRBJ2-2, with no clear D. Germline V gene lookup returns CDR1 DFQATT and CDR2 SNEGSKA (reference sequence). CDR3 length: 15 amino acids. V was cut by 3 bases and J by 3 bases, with 14 bases left in between. CDR3: CSARSKNSYTGELFF. CDR3 bases: TGCAGTGCTAGGTCCAAGAACAGTTACACCGGGGAGCTGTTTTTT.

This clonotype was recorded at least ten times. CDR3 protein: CASSQPDRADTQYF. The CDR3 coding sequence is TGTGCCAGCAGCCAACCCGACAGAGCAGATACGCAGTATTTT. The chain couples TRBV4-2 to TRBJ2-3; TRBD1 is a possible D gene (5 bases). The CDR3 totals 14 residues. The germline gives CDR1 LGHNA, CDR2 YNFKEQ. V lost 2 bases and J 4 bases, leaving 10 bases between the germline ends.

A few counts support this clonotype. This CDR3 reads CASRRVAANSYEQYF. CDR3 nucleotides: TGCGCCAGCAGGAGGGTTGCGGCCAACTCCTACGAGCAGTACTTC. V and J are TRBV10-2 and TRBJ2-7, with a weak D call TRBD2 (5 bases). Trimming shortened V by 6 bases and J by 0 bases, and 15 bases separated the two germline ends. CDR3 length equals 15 residues. Per the germline V gene, CDR1 is WSHSY and CDR2 is SAAADI.

The V gene is TRBV4-3, the J gene TRBJ1-1; weak D call: TRBD1 (5 bases). The V and J ends lost 4 bases and 7 bases respectively, with 13 bases between them. From germline, CDR1 is LGHNA and CDR2 YSLEER. CDR3 size: 13 residues. The CDR3 DNA is TGCGCCAGCAGCCGGGAAGGGCAGGGTGAAGCTTTCTTT. This sequence encodes CASSREGQGEAFF.

The gene calls are TRBV9 and TRBJ1-4, with TRBD1 matching 7 bases. This CDR3 comprises 16 residues. Trimming removed 4 bases from V and 0 bases from J; junction bases left unmatched: 6. Looked up from germline, CDR1 is SGDLS and CDR2 is YYNGEE. CDR3 in DNA: TGTGCCAGCAGCTTCGGAGGGGGCACAACTAATGAAAAACTGTTTTTT. Residues: CASSFGGGTTNEKLFF.

This clonotype has ten or more counts. The chain combines TRBV27 with TRBJ2-7, with 8 positions matching TRBD1. CDR3 length: 15 residues. Germline trimming cut 0 bases from V and 4 bases from J; bases unmatched to any gene: 5. Germline V gene lookup returns CDR1 MNHEY and CDR2 SMNVEV (reference sequence). CDR3 nucleotides: TGTGCCAGCAGTTTATCGAGTCAGGGGGCTTACGAGCAGTACTTC. This codes for CASSLSSQGAYEQYF.

This clonotype was seen a few times. The rearrangement uses TRBV6-1 and TRBJ1-5, with 8 bases identical to TRBD1. This CDR3 comprises 13 residues. Germline lookup yields CDR1 MNHNS and CDR2 SASEGT. The junction had 3 bases not matched to a gene; V was cut back by 6 bases and J by 5 bases. The CDR3 reads CASRLTGDQPQHF. CDR3 sequence (DNA): TGTGCCAGCAGGCTGACAGGGGATCAGCCCCAGCATTTT.

The rearrangement links TRBV3-1 to TRBJ2-1; D unresolved. The V gene lost 1 base and the J gene lost 9 bases, with 10 bases spanning the gap. Per the germline V gene, CDR1 is LGHDT and CDR2 is YNNKEL (reference sequence). The CDR3 covers 13 residues. DNA of the CDR3: TGTGCCAGCAGCCAAGCCCTAGTGGGTGAGCAGTTCTTC. Its translation: CASSQALVGEQFF.

This chain links TRBV5-1 with TRBJ2-1; TRBD1 might be the D (5 bases). CDR1 and CDR2 from the germline V gene are SGHRS and YFSETQ. The CDR3 has 12 residues. With 10 bases removed from V and 7 bases from J, the gap between germline ends came to 15 bases. CDR3 nucleotides: TGCGCCTCTCAAGCCAGGGAAAATGAGCAGTTCTTC. This translates into CASQARENEQFF.

This clonotype turned up a few times. The V gene is TRBV24-1, the J gene TRBJ2-3, with D perhaps TRBD1 (5 bases). V lost 3 bases, J lost 2 bases, and 11 bases lay in between. Per the germline V gene, CDR1 is KGHDR and CDR2 is SFDVKD. The CDR3 is 15 amino acids. CDR3 coding DNA: TGTGCCACCAGTGATCCCAGGGCCGTCACAGATACGCAGTATTTT. This sequence encodes CATSDPRAVTDTQYF.

This clonotype has only a few counts. J is TRBJ2-2 and V is TRBV6-1; 9 bases fit TRBD2. The CDR3 has 13 amino acids. With 8 bases clipped from V and 5 bases from J, the junction kept 3 bases outside the gene matches. From germline, CDR1 is MNHNS and CDR2 SASEGT. The CDR3 loop is CASGRGGTGELFF. The CDR3, as DNA: TGTGCCAGCGGGCGGGGGGGAACCGGGGAGCTGTTTTTT.

The chain has TRBV5-1 and TRBJ2-2, with D perhaps assigned TRBD1 or TRBD2 (5 bases each). The length of the CDR3 is 15 residues. Trimming took off 0 bases at V and 7 bases at J, with 13 bases between the two ends. Germline assignment: CDR1 SGHRS and CDR2 YFSETQ. DNA of the CDR3: TGCGCCAGCAGCTTGGTTCAGGGACGGGTCGGGGAGCTGTTTTTT. This gives the protein CASSLVQGRVGELFF.

This clonotype came up many times. The J gene is TRBJ2-4, the V gene TRBV5-6, with D possibly TRBD1 on 5 matching bases. The germline V gene has CDR1 SGHDT and CDR2 YYEEEE. This CDR3 spans 15 amino acids. Trimming stripped 1 base from V and 7 bases from J, with 15 bases between. The DNA for the CDR3 is TGTGCCAGCAGCTTGTCTGGGGCAGGGATGAACATTCAGTACTTC. Translation gives CASSLSGAGMNIQYF.

There are a few counts of this clonotype. The chain links TRBV24-1 to TRBJ2-5; D is tentatively TRBD1 or TRBD2 (5 bases each). V dropped 9 bases and J dropped 3 bases, with 25 bases sitting between them. CDR1 KGHDR and CDR2 SFDVKD come from the germline V gene. The CDR3 consists of 17 residues. The CDR3 DNA reads TGTGCCACCTCTCCCGGGGCGAAGCGGCTAGGTGAAGAGACCCAGTACTTC. It yields the protein CATSPGAKRLGEETQYF.

The chain uses TRBV4-3 and TRBJ2-3, with TRBD1 matching over 8 bases. The germline gives CDR1 LGHNA, CDR2 YSLEER. Trimming took 3 bases from V and 4 from J; bases not matched to a gene: 3. The CDR3 loop spans 14 amino acids. CDR3 in amino acids: CASSQTDRADTQYF. DNA for the CDR3: TGCGCCAGCAGCCAGACGGACAGGGCAGATACGCAGTATTTT.

The gene calls are TRBV12-3 or TRBV12-4 and TRBJ2-1; 8 bases align to TRBD2. V shed 2 bases, J shed 2 bases, and the junction held 11 bases outside the gene matches. The CDR3 has 18 residues. The CDR3 DNA reads as TGTGCCAGCAGTTTATTTGTGGCGGGGGGACTAACCTACAATGAGCAGTTCTTC. It codes for CASSLFVAGGLTYNEQFF.